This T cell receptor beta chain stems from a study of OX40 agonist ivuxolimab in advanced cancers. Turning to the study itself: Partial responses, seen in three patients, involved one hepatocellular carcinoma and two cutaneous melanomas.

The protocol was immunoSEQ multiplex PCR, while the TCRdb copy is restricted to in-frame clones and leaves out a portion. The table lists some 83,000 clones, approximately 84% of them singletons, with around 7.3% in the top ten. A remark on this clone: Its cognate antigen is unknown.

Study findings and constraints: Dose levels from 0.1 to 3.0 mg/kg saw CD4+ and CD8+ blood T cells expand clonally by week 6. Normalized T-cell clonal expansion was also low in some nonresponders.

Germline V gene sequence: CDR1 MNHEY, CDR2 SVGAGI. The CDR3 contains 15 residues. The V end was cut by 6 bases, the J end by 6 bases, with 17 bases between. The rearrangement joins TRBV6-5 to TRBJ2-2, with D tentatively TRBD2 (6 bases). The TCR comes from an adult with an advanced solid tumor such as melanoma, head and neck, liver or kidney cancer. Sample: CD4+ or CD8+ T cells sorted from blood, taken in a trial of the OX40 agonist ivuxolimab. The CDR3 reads CASRRPGAGAGELFF. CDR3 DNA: TGTGCCAGCAGACGCCCCGGAGCGGGCGCCGGGGAGCTGTTTTTT.